This T cell receptor beta chain was sequenced in a study of blood T cells in healthy people across ages. A second PCR of 7 to 11 cycles used a sample-barcoded 5' primer and a J-beta primer mix. TCRdb re-called the 5' RACE reads with MiXCR, one entry per CDR3 protein. The sample carries roughly 410,000 distinct CDR3 sequences, 52% recorded once. This clonotype was counted between two and nine times. This CDR3 contains 12 residues. Germline assignment: CDR1 LGHDT and CDR2 YNNKEL (reference sequence). V was clipped by 4 bases and J by 7 bases, with 8 bases between them. The source material was blood. This TCR derives from a man in his sixties in good health. This chain joins TRBV3-1 and TRBJ2-1; no clear D. CDR3 residues: CASSRAGNEQFF. In DNA form, the CDR3 reads TGTGCCAGCAGCCGGGCCGGGAATGAGCAGTTCTTC.